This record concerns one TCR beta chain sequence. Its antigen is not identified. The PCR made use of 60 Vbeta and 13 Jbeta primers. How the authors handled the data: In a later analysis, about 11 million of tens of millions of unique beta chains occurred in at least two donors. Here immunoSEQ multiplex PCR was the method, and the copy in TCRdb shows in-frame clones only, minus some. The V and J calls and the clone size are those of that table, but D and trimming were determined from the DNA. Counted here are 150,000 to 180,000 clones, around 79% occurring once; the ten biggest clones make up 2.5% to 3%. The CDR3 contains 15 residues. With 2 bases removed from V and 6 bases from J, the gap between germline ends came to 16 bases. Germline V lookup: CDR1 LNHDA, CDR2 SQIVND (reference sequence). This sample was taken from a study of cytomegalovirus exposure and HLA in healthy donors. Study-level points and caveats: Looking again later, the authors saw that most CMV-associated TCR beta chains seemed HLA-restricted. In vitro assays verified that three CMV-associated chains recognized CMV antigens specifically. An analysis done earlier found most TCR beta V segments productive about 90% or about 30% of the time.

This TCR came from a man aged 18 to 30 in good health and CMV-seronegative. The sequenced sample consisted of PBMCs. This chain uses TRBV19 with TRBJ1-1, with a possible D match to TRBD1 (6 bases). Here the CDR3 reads CASSIRTAEEAEAFF. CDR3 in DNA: TGTGCCAGTAGTATAAGGACAGCCGAGGAGGCTGAAGCTTTCTTT. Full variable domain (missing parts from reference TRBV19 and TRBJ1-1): DGGITQSPKYLFRKEGQNVTLSCEQNLNHDAMYWYRQDPGQGLRLIYYSQIVNDFQKGDIAEGYSVSREKKESFPLTVTSAQKNPTAFYLCASSIRTAEEAEAFFGQGTRLTVV.